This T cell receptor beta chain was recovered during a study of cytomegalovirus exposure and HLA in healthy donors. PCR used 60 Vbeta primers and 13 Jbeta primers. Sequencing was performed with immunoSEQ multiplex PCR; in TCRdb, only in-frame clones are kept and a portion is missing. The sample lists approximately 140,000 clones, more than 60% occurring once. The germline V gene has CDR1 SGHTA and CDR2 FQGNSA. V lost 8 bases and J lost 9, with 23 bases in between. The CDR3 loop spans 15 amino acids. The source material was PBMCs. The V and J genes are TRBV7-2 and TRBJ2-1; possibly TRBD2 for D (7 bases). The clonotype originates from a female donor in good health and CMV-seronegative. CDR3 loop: CASYSTGGVLGEQFF. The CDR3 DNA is TGTGCCAGCTACTCCACGGGGGGCGTTTTAGGTGAGCAGTTCTTC.